This T cell receptor beta chain was recorded in a study of T cells after yellow fever vaccination. Study summary: Low-cell-number fractions were prepared with SMART-Seq v4 Ultra Low Input. Regarding the study as a whole: Subsequent to the booster, the majority of primary-vaccination clones reappeared (around 97% CD4, approximately 90% CD8). Of the clonotypes, a small share occurred in both CD4 and CD8 compartments. It was a weaker secondary response, yet one that peaked faster, at day 5 versus 15.

Between the trimmed V and J ends, which lost 5 bases and 8 bases, there was a span of 10 bases. The CDR3 contains 12 residues. Germline loops: CDR1 SGHTA, CDR2 FQGNSA. MiXCR was run by TCRdb on the 5' RACE reads, yielding one entry per CDR3 protein. The table lists 300,000 or so distinct CDR3 sequences, 10% to 15% of them singletons. Note on this clonotype: Its specificity is not known.

Sequenced material: CD4+ T cells sorted from PBMCs, taken 45 days after the yellow fever booster vaccination. The TCR was taken from a man aged 25 to 40 who received the YFV17D yellow fever vaccine. This rearrangement joins TRBV7-2 to TRBJ2-1; D is ambiguous. The CDR3 nucleotides are TGTGCCAGCAGCCCTCTTGGGTATGAGCAGTTCTTC. Protein product: CASSPLGYEQFF.